This T cell receptor (beta chain) stems from a study of brain T cells in children with intractable seizures. Clones were sequenced by immunoSEQ multiplex PCR, and TCRdb holds only the in-frame ones, with some missing. The sample shows about 320,000 clones, 93% of them seen only once. This CDR3 is built from 13 residues. V shed 6 bases and J shed 3 bases, with 6 bases lying between them. Germline V gene sequence: CDR1 SGHVS, CDR2 FNYEAQ. Time point here: blood from clinic visit 5 months post-surgery; TSC patient then seizure free. The sequenced cases were selected for having the highest brain T cell transcript signatures.

The chain employs TRBV7-6 and TRBJ2-6; no definite D call. The specimen comprised peripheral blood, sampled around 5 months after surgery. The sequence derives from a boy in the first two years of life with tuberous sclerosis and intractable seizures. The CDR3 DNA reads TGTGCCAGCAGTTTCTTTGGGGCCAACGTCCTGACTTTC. Protein sequence: CASSFFGANVLTF. The variable domain in full, completed from reference TRBV7-6 and TRBJ2-6, reads GAGVSQSPRYKVTKRGQDVALRCDPISGHVSLYWYRQALGQGPEFLTYFNYEAQQDKSGLPNDRFSAERPEGSISTLTIQRTEQRDSAMYRCASSFFGANVLTFGAGSRLTVL.